This TCR beta chain was sequenced during a study of T cell repertoires in cytomegalovirus infection. Study-level points and caveats: HLA-C-restricted CMV clonotypes gave the most frequent clonotype in two of eight donors.

For this clonotype: Its antigen is currently unknown.

Using its own MiXCR run on the reads, TCRdb lists one record per CDR3 protein. The repertoire has more than 45,000 distinct CDR3 sequences, roughly a third of them found once; the top ten carry roughly two thirds. V was trimmed by 6 bases and J by 5 bases, leaving 11 bases between them. Germline values: CDR1 ENHRY, CDR2 SYGVKD. The CDR3 consists of 12 residues. The TCR originated in a human donor in good health (CMV status not recorded). Some clones in this sample may be carry-over from other donors' samples. The sample was PBMCs, sequenced either directly or after in vitro stimulation (not recorded which). V is TRBV10-3 and J is TRBJ2-7; D possibly corresponds to TRBD1 (6 bases). CDR3 coding DNA: TGTGCCATCAGAACAGACAGGAACGAGCAGTACTTC. Protein sequence: CAIRTDRNEQYF.